This T cell receptor (beta chain) was obtained from a study of blood T cell repertoires in COVID-19 (dated by TCRdb to 2019 to 2021). Background for the entire study: Collaborator samples came from the United States, Italy and Spain and covered acute and convalescent phases of COVID-19. Samples were obtained from the ongoing ImmuneRACE study (first 160 participants) and from some 1,200 subjects provided by 6 global collaborators. Where available, HLA class I and class II types were taken from metadata supplied by the sample provider and were not determined by assay-based typing. The prospective study material was composed of cDNA or gDNA derived from T cells, B-cell-depleted T cells, or PBMCs. Subjects who had been exposed to COVID-19, were actively infected with it, or had recovered from it provided the deeply sampled blood TCRbeta repertoires that made up the dataset. The repertoires were released in a freely available public database intended as a resource for research on the immune response to SARS-CoV-2. A de-identified subject ID, COVID-19 status, age in years and sex were almost always included in the sample metadata. The study at large found these results: The amount of clinical and demographic metadata varied by source and participant and was provided uncurated.

Of note for this clone: Its specific antigen is unknown. There are no base qualities to consult, and no much larger clone falls within one base.

Germline trimming: 3 bases from V, 5 bases from J; junction bases outside gene matches: 8. Reading the germline V gene gives CDR1 MGHRA and CDR2 YSYEKL. There are 17 amino acids in the CDR3, from cysteine to phenylalanine inclusive. Only the CDR3 region is kept as DNA, spanning 51 bases read in frame from base 1. TCRbeta CDR3 regions were amplified from genomic DNA by means of the immunoSEQ Assay, a bias-controlled multiplex PCR. The paper's data handling went like this. Nucleated cell counts per sample were estimated from amplification of reference gene primers within the assay. To quantify the absolute abundance of each unique TCRbeta CDR3 rearrangement, sequence reads were collapsed and filtered. For each sample, productive Simpson clonality was calculated by taking the square root of Simpson's diversity index across productive rearrangements. Sourced from immuneACCESS, this table was stored by TCRdb with only in-frame sequences that have V and J called. A share of the clones is absent; for the studies checked, an unresolved V gene accounts for under half, and the remainder has no known explanation. V and J calls and clone size come straight from that table; D and trimming were deduced from the DNA. This sample is represented by under 200,000 clones; 75% to 90% of them were singletons. The ten most abundant clones make up around 3.7% of the sample.

Participants in the prospective study were aged about 18 to 100 years, lived in 24 United States geographic areas, and enrolled through a virtual design. In the prospective study, participants were assigned to cohorts based on the clinical history participants reported in a screening survey and a study questionnaire. Recovered participants in ImmuneRACE Cohort 3 were defined as having two consecutive negative NP/OP PCR tests, clearance from a healthcare professional, or resolution of symptoms. In the prospective study, mobile phlebotomists collected whole blood, serum and a nasopharyngeal or oropharyngeal swab from each participant. Additional blood draws and questionnaires over an approximately two-month period could optionally be provided by prospective study participants. Before DNA extraction, prospective study blood samples were shipped either frozen or at room temperature.

The rearrangement joined TRBV4-1 to TRBJ2-1; a stretch of 12 junction bases matches TRBD1. The receptor comes from an older woman who had recovered from COVID-19. Source material: PBMCs or T cells enriched from blood (not recorded which). The CDR3 region has the sequence CASSQGPGQGANNEQFF. At the DNA level, the sequence is TGCGCCAGCAGCCAGGGTCCGGGACAGGGGGCTAACAATGAGCAGTTCTTC.